This TCR beta chain was profiled in a study of Graves' ophthalmopathy and Graves' hyperthyroidism. Study-wide results and caveats: The 13-signature model separated ophthalmopathy from stable hyperthyroidism at 85% to 90% sensitivity and nearly 82% specificity. Most thyroid clonotypes with frequency above 0.001 were detected in blood too.

Note on this clonotype: Its antigen is unknown.

Calling hyperthyroidism stable required that no ophthalmopathy show up within 18 months of follow-up. TCR beta CDR3 regions were amplified from RNA transcripts. An initial RT-PCR round employing HTBI primers preceded a second-round multiplex PCR. TCRdb fed the multiplex PCR reads into MiXCR, producing one record per CDR3 protein. The sample holds about 420,000 distinct CDR3 sequences, over 20% seen once. The V gene's germline CDR1 is MDHEN and CDR2 SYDVKM. Trimming at V came to 7 bases and at J to 8 bases, leaving 4 bases not matched to a gene. This CDR3 contains 11 residues. The sample taken for sequencing was peripheral blood. The source is a young woman with stable Graves' hyperthyroidism. The rearrangement links TRBV28 to TRBJ1-1, with 7 bases lining up with TRBD1. The DNA for the CDR3 is TGTGCCAGCACCTGGGACAGAGAAGCTTTCTTT. It codes for CASTWDREAFF.